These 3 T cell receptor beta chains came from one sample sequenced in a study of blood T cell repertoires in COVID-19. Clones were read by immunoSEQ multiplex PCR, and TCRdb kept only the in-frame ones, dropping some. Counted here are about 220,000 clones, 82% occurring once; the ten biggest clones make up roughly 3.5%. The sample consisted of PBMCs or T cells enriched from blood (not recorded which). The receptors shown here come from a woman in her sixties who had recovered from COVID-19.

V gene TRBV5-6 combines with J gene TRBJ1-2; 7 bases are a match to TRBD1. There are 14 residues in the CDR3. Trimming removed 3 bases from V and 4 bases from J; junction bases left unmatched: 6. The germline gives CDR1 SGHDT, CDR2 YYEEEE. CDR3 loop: CASSYLTGAYGYTF. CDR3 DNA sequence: TGTGCCAGCAGCTACCTAACAGGGGCCTATGGCTACACCTTC.

DNA of the CDR3: TGTGCCAGCAGCCAACAACCGGGACTAGCAGCCGATACGCAGTATTTT. It translates to CASSQQPGLAADTQYF. The V gene is TRBV3-1 (or the pseudogene TRBV3-2), the J gene TRBJ2-3, with 9 bases aligning to TRBD2. CDR1 LGHDT and CDR2 YNNKEL come from the germline V gene (reference sequence). The trim removed 2 bases at V and 6 bases at J, leaving 9 bases unmatched. The CDR3 extends over 16 amino acids.

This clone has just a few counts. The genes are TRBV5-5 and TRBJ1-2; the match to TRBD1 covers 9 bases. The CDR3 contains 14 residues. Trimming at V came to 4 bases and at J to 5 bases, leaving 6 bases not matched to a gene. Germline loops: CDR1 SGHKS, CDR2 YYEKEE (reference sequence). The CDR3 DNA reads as TGTGCCAGCAGCCGGGCTGGACAGGGGTATGGCTACACCTTC. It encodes CASSRAGQGYGYTF.